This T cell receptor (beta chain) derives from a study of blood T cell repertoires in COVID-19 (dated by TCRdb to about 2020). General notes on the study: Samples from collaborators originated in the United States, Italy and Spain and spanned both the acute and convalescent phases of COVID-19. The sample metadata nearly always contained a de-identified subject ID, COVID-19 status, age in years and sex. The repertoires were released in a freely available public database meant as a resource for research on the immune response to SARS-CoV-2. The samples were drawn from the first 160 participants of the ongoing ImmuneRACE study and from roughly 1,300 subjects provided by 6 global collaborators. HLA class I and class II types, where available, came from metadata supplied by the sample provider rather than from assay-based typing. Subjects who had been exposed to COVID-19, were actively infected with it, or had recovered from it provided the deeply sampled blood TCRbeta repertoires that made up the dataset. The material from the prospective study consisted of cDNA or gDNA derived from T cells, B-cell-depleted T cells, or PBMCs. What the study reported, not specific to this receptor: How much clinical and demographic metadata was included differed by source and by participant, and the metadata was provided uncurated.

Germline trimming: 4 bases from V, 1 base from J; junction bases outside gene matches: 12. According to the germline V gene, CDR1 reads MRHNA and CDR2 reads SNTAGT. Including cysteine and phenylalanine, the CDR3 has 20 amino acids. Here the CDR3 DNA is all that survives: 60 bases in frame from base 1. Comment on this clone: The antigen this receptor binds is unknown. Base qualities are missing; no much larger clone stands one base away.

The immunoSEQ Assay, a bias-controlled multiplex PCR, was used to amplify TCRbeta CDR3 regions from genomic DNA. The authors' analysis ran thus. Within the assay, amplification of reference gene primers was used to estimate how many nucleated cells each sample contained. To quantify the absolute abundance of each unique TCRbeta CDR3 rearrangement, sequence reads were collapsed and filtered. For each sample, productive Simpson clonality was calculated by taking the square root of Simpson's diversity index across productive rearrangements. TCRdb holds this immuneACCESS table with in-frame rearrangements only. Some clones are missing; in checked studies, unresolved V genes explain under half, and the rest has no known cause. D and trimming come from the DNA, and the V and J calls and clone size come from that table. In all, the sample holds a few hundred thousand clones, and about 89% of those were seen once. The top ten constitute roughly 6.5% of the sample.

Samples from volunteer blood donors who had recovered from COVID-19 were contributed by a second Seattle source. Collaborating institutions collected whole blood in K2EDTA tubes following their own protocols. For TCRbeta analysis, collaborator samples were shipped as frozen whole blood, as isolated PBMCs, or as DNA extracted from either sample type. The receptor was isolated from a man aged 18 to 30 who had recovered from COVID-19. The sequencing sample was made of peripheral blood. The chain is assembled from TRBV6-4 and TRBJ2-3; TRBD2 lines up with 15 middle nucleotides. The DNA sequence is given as TGTGCCAGCAGTGCCGGACTAGCGGGAGGGCCTTCCGGAGGCACAGATACGCAGTATTTT. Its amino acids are CASSAGLAGGPSGGTDTQYF.